The 7 T cell receptor beta chains in this list originate from one sample, sequenced in a study of blood T cell repertoires in COVID-19. Sequencing was performed with immunoSEQ multiplex PCR; in TCRdb, only in-frame clones are kept and a portion is missing. The table shows 200,000 to 250,000 clones, with around 84% occurring only once. The sample consisted of peripheral blood. These receptors all come from a woman between 65 and 79 years old with active or convalescent COVID-19.

This chain links TRBV6-5 with TRBJ1-3, with a tentative D call TRBD1 (6 bases). CDR1 is MNHEY and CDR2 is SVGAGI in the germline V gene. V was shortened by 6 bases and J by 0 bases, with 12 bases between the two germline ends. The CDR3 spans 15 residues. CDR3 residues: CASSDRRVSGNTIYF. Here the CDR3 DNA reads TGTGCCAGCAGCGACAGGAGAGTCTCTGGAAACACCATATATTTT.

The V and J genes are TRBV2 and TRBJ2-3; a possible D gene is TRBD1 (5 bases). Trimming shortened V by 2 bases and J by 6 bases, and 9 bases separated the two germline ends. CDR1 SNHLY and CDR2 FYNNEI come from the germline V gene. The CDR3 has 13 residues. CDR3 sequence reads: CASSEQGADTQYF. For the CDR3, the DNA is TGTGCCAGCAGTGAACAAGGGGCGGATACGCAGTATTTT.

This clone was observed a single time. This chain joins TRBV10-3 and TRBJ2-1, with D uncertain. Trimming stripped 6 bases from V and 9 bases from J, with 18 bases between. CDR3 length: 14 amino acids. Germline lookup yields CDR1 ENHRY and CDR2 SYGVKD. The CDR3 DNA is TGTGCCATCAGAAAGGCGGAGACCCCCAGTGAGCAGTTCTTC. Protein: CAIRKAETPSEQFF.

V and J are TRBV18 and TRBJ1-2; unclear D gene. The CDR3 spans 12 residues. CDR1 is KGHSH, CDR2 LQKENI, per germline. Trimming took off 6 bases at V and 1 base at J, with 6 bases between the two ends. In DNA form, the CDR3 reads TGTGCCAGCTCCAACAGTAACTATGGCTACACCTTC. Encoded protein: CASSNSNYGYTF.

This chain uses TRBV5-4 with TRBJ2-5; TRBD2 aligns across 10 bases. Trimming at V came to 4 bases and at J to 3 bases, leaving 9 bases not matched to a gene. CDR1 is SGHNT and CDR2 is YYREEE in the germline V gene (reference sequence). CDR3 size: 16 residues. The CDR3 sequence: CASSASGGPREETQYF. CDR3 coding DNA: TGTGCCAGCAGCGCTAGCGGGGGTCCCAGGGAAGAGACCCAGTACTTC.

For the CDR3, the DNA is TGTGCCAGCAGCCACCGGGGCGGGGGGCTTGGTTCTGCCTACGAGCAGTACTTC. As protein: CASSHRGGGLGSAYEQYF. The chain recombines TRBV27 with TRBJ2-7; 8 nucleotides match TRBD2. V gave up 6 bases and J gave up 2 bases; unmatched junction bases: 18. Germline V gene data show CDR1 as MNHEY and CDR2 as SMNVEV (reference sequence). The CDR3 loop spans 18 amino acids.

This sequence joins TRBV6-6 and TRBJ2-1, with D maybe TRBD1 (5 bases). The CDR3 runs to 15 residues. Germline V gives CDR1 MNHNY, CDR2 SVGAGI (reference sequence). V shed 0 bases and J shed 4 bases, with 10 bases lying between them. CDR3: CASSYSQGRYNEQFF. DNA of the CDR3: TGTGCCAGCAGTTACTCCCAGGGCAGATACAATGAGCAGTTCTTC.